These 9 T cell receptor beta chains came from one sample sequenced in a study of T cells after yellow fever vaccination. TCRdb reprocessed the 5' RACE reads via MiXCR and lists one record per CDR3 protein. The table records 450,000 to 550,000 distinct CDR3 sequences, about a fifth of them present only once. Sample: PBMCs, taken 15 days after the yellow fever booster vaccination. The receptor source for this set is a man aged 25-45 years who received the YFV17D yellow fever vaccine.

This clonotype has a handful of counts. V gene TRBV12-3 or TRBV12-4 combines with J gene TRBJ2-7, with 8 bases identical to TRBD2. The CDR3 totals 13 residues. Germline trimming cut 6 bases from V and 6 bases from J; bases unmatched to any gene: 7. CDR3 DNA: TGTGCCAGCAGGAAGAGCGGGAGTAGCGAGCAGTACTTC. Its translation is CASRKSGSSEQYF.

This clonotype has just a few counts. The chain links TRBV11-2 to TRBJ2-7; the D call may be TRBD1 or TRBD2 (6 bases each). Germline V CDR1 and CDR2: SGHAT, FQNNGV. Trimming took 4 bases from V and 2 from J, leaving 24 bases between them. The CDR3 is 18 amino acids. The DNA for the CDR3 is TGTGCCAGCAGCTCATCCCCTGGGGGCGGGAACCCTACCTACGAGCAGTACTTC. It encodes CASSSSPGGGNPTYEQYF.

This sequence joins TRBV20-1 and TRBJ2-1; D might be TRBD2 (6 bases). The ends were cut back, 5 bases at V and 9 bases at J, with 17 bases in the middle. The germline V gene encodes CDR1 DFQATT and CDR2 SNEGSKA (reference sequence). The CDR3 has 13 residues. CDR3 amino acids: CSADISGFGEQFF. Here the CDR3 DNA reads TGCAGTGCTGATATTAGCGGTTTCGGTGAGCAGTTCTTC.

This clonotype was observed a few times. The chain carries TRBV7-2 and TRBJ2-7, with 12 bases that match TRBD2. Germline CDR1 SGHTA, CDR2 FQGNSA. This CDR3 is 14 amino acids long. Trimming at V came to 5 bases and at J to 8 bases, leaving 7 bases not matched to a gene. The CDR3 DNA is TGTGCCAGCAGCCGACTAGCGGGAGAATTGCAGCAGTACTTC. Translating it yields CASSRLAGELQQYF.

This clonotype was counted only a few times. The J gene is TRBJ2-7, the V gene TRBV18, with no clear D. Trimming took off 1 base at V and 0 bases at J, with 4 bases between the two ends. In germline, CDR1 is KGHSH, CDR2 LQKENI. CDR3 size: 13 residues. The CDR3 loop is CASSPQDSYEQYF. CDR3 DNA: TGTGCCAGCTCACCACAGGACTCCTACGAGCAGTACTTC.

This chain links TRBV20-1 with TRBJ2-5, with 12 bases aligning to TRBD2. V lost 0 bases, J lost 7 bases, and 9 bases stayed unmatched. The CDR3 has 16 residues. Germline V gives CDR1 DFQATT, CDR2 SNEGSKA (reference sequence). The CDR3 nucleotides read TGCAGTGCTAGAGAATTGACTAGCGGGAGCACTGGGACCCAGTACTTC. Translating it yields CSARELTSGSTGTQYF.

This clonotype was detected only a few times. CDR3 bases: TGTGCCAGCAGTTCCGACCTCCTCCAGACCCAGTACTTC. Amino acids: CASSSDLLQTQYF. This rearrangement joins TRBV27 to TRBJ2-5; D unclear. The length of the CDR3 is 13 residues. Trimming removed 4 bases at V and 6 bases at J, with 12 bases between. The V gene's germline CDR1 is MNHEY and CDR2 SMNVEV (reference sequence).

In this sample, this clonotype turned up a few times. V is TRBV6-2 or TRBV6-3 and J is TRBJ2-5, with a tentative D call TRBD2 (6 bases). Germline CDR1 and CDR2: MNHEY and SVGEGT. The CDR3 consists of 15 residues. V was cut by 4 bases and J by 5 bases, with 17 bases left in between. In DNA form, the CDR3 reads TGTGCCAGCAGTTTTTCAGGGAGAAGCGGGGAGACCCAGTACTTC. This gives the protein CASSFSGRSGETQYF.

The rearrangement joins TRBV4-1 to TRBJ2-2, with 7 bases that match TRBD2. CDR3 length equals 16 residues. Germline V gene sequence: CDR1 MGHRA, CDR2 YSYEKL. V gave up 4 bases and J gave up 2 bases; unmatched junction bases: 7. In nucleotides, the CDR3 is TGCGCCAGCAGCCGGGAGGGGTACGATAACACCGGGGAGCTGTTTTTT. This sequence encodes CASSREGYDNTGELFF.